What follows are 20 T cell receptor beta chains derived from one specimen sequenced in a study of coeliac disease. Only in-frame clones appear in the TCRdb table, and some are missing; sequencing was by immunoSEQ multiplex PCR. Counted here are 5,100 or so clones, 69% occurring once; the ten biggest clones make up roughly 13%. The sequenced sample was lymphocytes from the gut lamina propria. Every receptor here comes from a woman aged 40 to 50.

V and J are TRBV14 and TRBJ2-3, with 11 bases lining up with TRBD2. There are 16 residues in the CDR3. Germline CDR1 SGHDN, CDR2 FVKESK. The junction had 5 bases not matched to a gene; V was cut back by 4 bases and J by 2 bases. Written as DNA, the CDR3 is TGTGCCAGCAGCCCGTTACTAGCGGGAGCCACAGATACGCAGTATTTT. Protein product: CASSPLLAGATDTQYF.

The CDR3 loop is CASTFGTSGRGNEQFF. Here the CDR3 DNA reads TGTGCCAGCACCTTCGGGACTAGCGGGAGGGGTAATGAGCAGTTCTTC. The V and J genes are TRBV5-4 and TRBJ2-1; 16 bases are a match to TRBD2. Trimming cost V 6 bases and J 7 bases; bases outside gene matches: 7. In germline, CDR1 is SGHNT, CDR2 YYREEE (reference sequence). CDR3 length: 16 residues.

The chain has TRBV5-1 and TRBJ2-7; TRBD1 aligns across 9 bases. The CDR3 consists of 14 residues. V lost 0 bases and J lost 3; bases outside the gene matches: 1. Germline V gene lookup returns CDR1 SGHRS and CDR2 YFSETQ. The CDR3 sequence: CASSLGQGGYEQYF. The CDR3 nucleotides read TGCGCCAGCAGCTTGGGACAGGGGGGCTACGAGCAGTACTTC. Supplemented by reference TRBV5-1 and TRBJ2-7, the full variable domain reads KAGVTQTPRYLIKTRGQQVTLSCSPISGHRSVSWYQQTPGQGLQFLFEYFSETQRNKGNFPGRFSGRQFSNSRSEMNVSTLELGDSALYLCASSLGQGGYEQYFGPGTRLTVT.

The chain recombines TRBV6-1 with TRBJ1-1, with TRBD1 as a possible D gene (5 bases). The V and J ends lost 2 bases and 5 bases respectively, with 9 bases between them. This CDR3 comprises 13 residues. Germline V CDR1 and CDR2: MNHNS, SASEGT. The CDR3 sequence: CASSEQGWTEAFF. For the CDR3, the DNA is TGTGCCAGCAGTGAACAGGGCTGGACTGAAGCTTTCTTT.

V and J are TRBV14 and TRBJ1-2; TRBD1 might be the D (5 bases). V was shortened by 4 bases and J by 4 bases, with 10 bases between the two germline ends. CDR1 and CDR2 from the germline V gene are SGHDN and FVKESK. The CDR3 is 13 amino acids. CDR3 in DNA: TGTGCCAGCAGCCCACAGGCGAGCTATGGCTACACCTTC. Residues: CASSPQASYGYTF.

This chain uses TRBV4-2 with TRBJ2-7, with no clear D. Trimming stripped 1 base from V and 6 bases from J, with 13 bases between. Germline-derived CDR1 and CDR2 are LGHNA and YNFKEQ. This CDR3 has 14 amino acids. As DNA, the CDR3 is TGTGCCAGCAGCCAAGCCCTAGGTGGGTTCGAGCAGTACTTC. Residues: CASSQALGGFEQYF.

Concerning this clone itself: At the DNA level, this CDR3 is encoded by other sequences in the same sample as well. V is TRBV5-1 and J is TRBJ2-5, with 8 bases matching TRBD2. The germline gives CDR1 SGHRS, CDR2 YFSETQ. V gave up 3 bases and J gave up 5 bases; unmatched junction bases: 6. The CDR3 extends over 14 amino acids. Here the CDR3 DNA reads TGCGCCAGCAGCTCTCTGCCGGGGGGGGAGACCCAGTACTTC. It encodes CASSSLPGGETQYF.

This chain uses TRBV4-1 with TRBJ2-4; 7 bases fit TRBD2. With V trimmed by 0 bases and J by 4 bases, 12 bases remained unmatched. The CDR3 sequence is 18 residues long. CDR1 and CDR2 from the germline V gene are MGHRA and YSYEKL. The DNA for the CDR3 is TGCGCCAGCAGCCAAGACGGGGAGGGCCCGGTATCTAAAAACATTCAGTACTTC. Amino acids: CASSQDGEGPVSKNIQYF.

The chain employs TRBV19 and TRBJ1-2, with 8 nucleotides matching TRBD1. Unmatched junction bases numbered 9, after V lost 6 bases and J lost 6 bases. Germline assignment: CDR1 LNHDA and CDR2 SQIVND (reference sequence). The CDR3 covers 14 residues. CDR3 residues: CASRRQGWSDGYTF. The DNA of the CDR3 is TGTGCCAGTAGAAGACAGGGGTGGAGCGATGGCTACACCTTC.

CDR3: CASSWTSGEMDEQFF. The CDR3 DNA sequence: TGTGCCAGCAGCTGGACTAGCGGGGAGATGGATGAGCAGTTCTTC. The chain combines TRBV4-2 with TRBJ2-1, with TRBD2 matching over 12 bases. Trimming cost V 5 bases and J 8 bases; bases outside gene matches: 7. The CDR3 contains 15 residues. Germline V gene lookup returns CDR1 LGHNA and CDR2 YNFKEQ.

The chain uses TRBV10-3 and TRBJ2-3, with 9 bases lining up with TRBD2. The V gene end was trimmed by 8 bases and the J gene end by 0 bases; junction bases not matched to a gene: 9. In germline, CDR1 is ENHRY, CDR2 SYGVKD. The CDR3 covers 16 residues. The CDR3 loop is CAIAGGRAGSTDTQYF. The DNA for the CDR3 is TGTGCCATCGCGGGGGGGAGGGCGGGGAGCACAGATACGCAGTATTTT.

V gene TRBV4-1 combines with J gene TRBJ1-1; no clear D. This CDR3 is 14 amino acids long. Germline CDR1 is MGHRA and CDR2 is YSYEKL. V dropped 3 bases and J dropped 4 bases, with 12 bases sitting between them. CDR3 DNA: TGCGCCAGCAGCCACAAGGTTTCGGGCACTGAAGCTTTCTTT. As protein: CASSHKVSGTEAFF.

This clone was seen just once. V is TRBV7-8 and J is TRBJ1-2, with 9 bases lining up with TRBD1. Per germline, CDR1 SGHVS and CDR2 FQNEAQ. The CDR3 has 14 amino acids. V dropped 3 bases and J dropped 8; count of bases not matched to a gene: 7. The CDR3 region is CASSFFTGGRGYTF. The CDR3 DNA reads as TGTGCCAGCAGCTTTTTCACAGGGGGCCGGGGCTACACCTTC.

This chain links TRBV5-4 with TRBJ2-3; 10 nucleotides line up with TRBD2. The V segment lost 4 bases and the J segment 2 bases; nucleotides outside the gene matches: 7. The CDR3 is made up of 16 amino acids. In germline, CDR1 is SGHNT, CDR2 YYREEE (reference sequence). CDR3 sequence: CASSPRAGGPTDTQYF. The CDR3 region has the DNA TGTGCCAGCAGCCCCCGAGCGGGAGGGCCCACAGATACGCAGTATTTT.

This rearrangement joins TRBV9 to TRBJ2-7, with D possibly TRBD2 on 6 matching bases. The length of the CDR3 is 14 residues. CDR1 and CDR2 (germline): SGDLS, YYNGEE. V gave up 0 bases and J gave up 4 bases, with 11 bases separating them. In DNA, the CDR3 is TGTGCCAGCAGCGTAGATTTAGGAGGGTACGAGCAGTACTTC. This gives the protein CASSVDLGGYEQYF.

This chain connects TRBV28 to TRBJ2-3; TRBD2 agrees at 8 bases. The CDR3 length is 16 residues. V lost 8 bases, J lost 2 bases, and 12 bases stayed unmatched. Germline assignment: CDR1 MDHEN and CDR2 SYDVKM. The CDR3 DNA is TGTGCCAGCCTGAAAAGCGGGAGAGGGAACACAGATACGCAGTATTTT. It encodes CASLKSGRGNTDTQYF. The full variable domain, completed using reference TRBV28 and TRBJ2-3, is DVKVTQSSRYLVKRTGEKVFLECVQDMDHENMFWYRQDPGLGLRLIYFSYDVKMKEKGDIPEGYSVSREKKERFSLILESASTNQTSMYLCASLKSGRGNTDTQYFGPGTRLTVL.

V and J are TRBV4-3 and TRBJ1-4, with D unclear. Germline V gene sequence: CDR1 LGHNA, CDR2 YSLEER. There are 14 residues in the CDR3. The germline V and J ends were trimmed by 1 base and 3 bases, with 6 bases remaining between them. CDR3 DNA sequence: TGCGCCAGCAGCCAAGGACGGGCTAATGAAAAACTGTTTTTT. Translated, it gives CASSQGRANEKLFF.

V gene TRBV4-2 combines with J gene TRBJ2-7, with no clear D. Between the trimmed V and J ends, which lost 1 base and 4 bases, there was a span of 20 bases. The CDR3 runs to 17 residues. Germline CDR1 and CDR2: LGHNA and YNFKEQ. The CDR3 DNA is TGTGCCAGCAGCCAAGTGCAAAGTCCTAGGTCGACTTACGAGCAGTACTTC. Residues: CASSQVQSPRSTYEQYF.

The rearrangement joins TRBV18 to TRBJ1-1; the D is unclear. Per germline, CDR1 KGHSH and CDR2 LQKENI. The CDR3 consists of 14 residues. Trimming removed 1 base at V and 4 bases at J, with 10 bases between. This chain's CDR3 is CASSPLTGITEAFF. The DNA for the CDR3 is TGTGCCAGCTCACCACTCACGGGGATCACTGAAGCTTTCTTT.

V and J are TRBV28 and TRBJ1-2; 7 bases match TRBD1. Trimming took 8 bases from V and 8 from J; bases not matched to a gene: 11. Germline loops: CDR1 MDHEN, CDR2 SYDVKM. This CDR3 has 13 residues. The CDR3 DNA follows: TGTGCCAGCCTAGGATTGACAGGGAACGGCTACACCTTC. It codes for CASLGLTGNGYTF.